Following are 22 T cell receptor beta chains from one sample sequenced in a study of cytomegalovirus exposure and HLA in healthy donors. The PCR contained 60 Vbeta and 13 Jbeta primers. Generated by immunoSEQ multiplex PCR, the TCRdb table keeps only in-frame clones and is missing some. The sample lists under 150,000 clones, 75% to 90% occurring once. The source material was PBMCs. The origin of the receptors is a woman aged 25 to 39 in good health and CMV-seropositive.

The chain carries TRBV6-5 and TRBJ1-1, with D possibly TRBD1 on 5 matching bases. The V end lost 2 bases, the J end lost 4 bases, and 11 bases lay between the germline ends. CDR1 is MNHEY, CDR2 SVGAGI, per germline. The CDR3 is 14 residues long. This CDR3 is CASSYEGGVTEAFF. The CDR3 region has the DNA TGTGCCAGCAGTTACGAGGGAGGGGTCACTGAAGCTTTCTTT.

The chain has TRBV2 and TRBJ2-5; possible D gene TRBD2, 7 bases. This CDR3 is 13 amino acids long. The germline CDR1 and CDR2 sequences are SNHLY and FYNNEI. V dropped 6 bases and J dropped 7 bases, with 15 bases sitting between them. CDR3 sequence (DNA): TGTGCCAGCAGCGGGGGGTGGGGGCCGACCCAGTACTTC. Translation: CASSGGWGPTQYF.

A single count supports this clone. The chain links TRBV5-6 to TRBJ1-1; D is unclear. Germline values: CDR1 SGHDT, CDR2 YYEEEE. CDR3 length: 13 amino acids. With 4 bases removed from V and 1 base from J, the gap between germline ends came to 8 bases. The CDR3 DNA is TGTGCCAGCAGCCCCCGAGGGAACACTGAAGCTTTCTTT. Residues: CASSPRGNTEAFF.

The CDR3 sequence is CASSFPQGDYTF. CDR3 DNA: TGTGCCAGCAGCTTTCCCCAGGGGGACTACACCTTC. The chain links TRBV11-2 to TRBJ1-2; TRBD1 matches 7 bases. Per germline, CDR1 SGHAT and CDR2 FQNNGV. The CDR3 is 12 residues long. V lost 3 bases and J lost 10; bases outside the gene matches: 5.

The chain couples TRBV2 to TRBJ1-6, with D possibly being TRBD1 (5 bases). CDR1 is SNHLY and CDR2 is FYNNEI in the germline V gene. The CDR3 has 13 residues. V lost 10 bases, J lost 6 bases, and 13 bases lay in between. CDR3 sequence (DNA): TGTGCCACGCGGGAACAGGTTAATTCACCCCTCCACTTT. It codes for CATREQVNSPLHF.

J is TRBJ1-2 and V is TRBV7-9; D might be TRBD1 (6 bases). Germline CDR1 SEHNR, CDR2 FQNEAQ (reference sequence). The length of the CDR3 is 12 residues. Trimming removed 3 bases at V and 14 bases at J, with 16 bases between. The chain's CDR3 is CASSLGGPGDTF. The DNA for the CDR3 is TGTGCCAGCAGCTTGGGGGGGCCCGGGGATACCTTC.

This sequence joins TRBV28 and TRBJ2-3, with D perhaps TRBD2 (6 bases). CDR1 and CDR2 (germline): MDHEN, SYDVKM. This CDR3 spans 13 amino acids. V was clipped by 4 bases and J by 4 bases, with 9 bases between them. The CDR3 DNA is TGTGCCAGCAGTTCCCCGGGGGCAGATACGCAGTATTTT. As protein: CASSSPGADTQYF.

The J gene is TRBJ2-7, the V gene TRBV6-5; maybe TRBD1 (5 bases). This CDR3 is 14 amino acids long. From germline, CDR1 is MNHEY and CDR2 SVGAGI. Trimming took 2 bases from V and 5 from J, leaving 13 bases between them. DNA of the CDR3: TGTGCCAGCAGTTACAATGGGGCAGGCCACGAGCAGTACTTC. Its translation is CASSYNGAGHEQYF.

A single count supports this clone. The chain is built from TRBV2 and TRBJ1-4, with D possibly TRBD1 on 5 matching bases. CDR1 is SNHLY, CDR2 FYNNEI, per germline. Deletions cut 1 base from V and 3 bases from J, with 9 bases between. The CDR3 sequence is 15 residues long. CDR3 residues: CASSEVREANEKLFF. CDR3 bases: TGTGCCAGCAGTGAAGTCAGGGAGGCTAATGAAAAACTGTTTTTT.

This chain joins TRBV6-1 and TRBJ2-1; 11 bases are a match to TRBD2. Germline V gene lookup returns CDR1 MNHNS and CDR2 SASEGT. This CDR3 has 14 residues. The V gene end was trimmed by 5 bases and the J gene end by 10 bases; junction bases not matched to a gene: 7. The CDR3 DNA follows: TGTGCCAGCAGTTTAGCGGGGGGGCCACGAGAGCAGTTCTTC. Its translation is CASSLAGGPREQFF.

This chain connects TRBV6-4 to TRBJ2-1, with 7 bases aligning to TRBD2. Germline loops: CDR1 MRHNA, CDR2 SNTAGT. The CDR3 has 14 residues. Unmatched junction bases numbered 4, after V lost 4 bases and J lost 4 bases. CDR3 sequence reads: CASSASGDYNEQFF. The CDR3 nucleotides read TGTGCCAGCAGTGCCAGCGGGGATTACAATGAGCAGTTCTTC.

The V and J genes are TRBV6-5 and TRBJ1-2; a weak D match, TRBD1 (6 bases). CDR1 and CDR2 (germline): MNHEY, SVGAGI. The CDR3 spans 14 residues. The V end lost 7 bases, the J end lost 2 bases, and 14 bases lay between the germline ends. CDR3 amino acids: CASNTGLANYGYTF. The CDR3 nucleotides are TGTGCCAGCAATACAGGGTTGGCAAACTATGGCTACACCTTC.

The chain couples TRBV5-4 to TRBJ1-2, with a weak D call TRBD1 (5 bases). This CDR3 spans 13 amino acids. V was pared by 0 bases and J by 13 bases, with 16 bases between. Per germline, CDR1 SGHNT and CDR2 YYREEE (reference sequence). The DNA of the CDR3 is TGTGCCAGCAGCTTGGCATCGGGAGGAGGGGCCACCTTC. Translating gives CASSLASGGGATF.

The chain has TRBV10-3 and TRBJ2-7; D perhaps matches TRBD2 (6 bases). Germline CDR1 is ENHRY and CDR2 is SYGVKD. V shed 2 bases and J shed 3 bases, with 14 bases lying between them. This CDR3 has 15 residues. CDR3 region: CAISEGGRLGYEQYF. The CDR3, as DNA: TGTGCCATCAGTGAGGGAGGGAGGCTAGGCTACGAGCAGTACTTC.

The J gene is TRBJ1-5, the V gene TRBV9; weak D call: TRBD1 (6 bases). The CDR3 length is 14 residues. Germline CDR1 and CDR2: SGDLS and YYNGEE. Trimming cost V 3 bases and J 7 bases, with 14 bases left between them. The CDR3 reads CASSGGQRGQPQHF. In nucleotides, the CDR3 is TGTGCCAGCAGCGGTGGACAGAGGGGCCAGCCCCAGCATTTT. Full variable domain (remainder filled in from reference TRBV9 and TRBJ1-5): DSGVTQTPKHLITATGQRVTLRCSPRSGDLSVYWYQQSLDQGLQFLIQYYNGEERAKGNILERFSAQQFPDLHSELNLSSLELGDSALYFCASSGGQRGQPQHFGDGTRLSIL.

J is TRBJ1-3 and V is TRBV28; no reliable D call. The length of the CDR3 is 15 residues. Germline V gene lookup returns CDR1 MDHEN and CDR2 SYDVKM. Trimming took 0 bases from V and 0 from J, leaving 6 bases between them. The CDR3 DNA reads as TGTGCCAGCAGTTTATGGGAGTTCTCTGGAAACACCATATATTTT. Encoded protein: CASSLWEFSGNTIYF.

J is TRBJ2-7 and V is TRBV5-1, with D possibly matching TRBD2 (5 bases). V gave up 4 bases and J gave up 0 bases, with 11 bases separating them. Per germline, CDR1 SGHRS and CDR2 YFSETQ. CDR3 length: 14 residues. CDR3 nucleotide sequence: TGCGCCAGCAGCCGGACGGGGAGCTCCTACGAGCAGTACTTC. Translated, it gives CASSRTGSSYEQYF.

The chain joins TRBV5-1 to TRBJ1-1, with D perhaps matching TRBD1 (6 bases). Trimming removed 1 base at V and 10 bases at J, with 14 bases between. CDR3 length: 13 residues. In germline, CDR1 is SGHRS, CDR2 YFSETQ. The CDR3 protein is CASSLIGDTVAFF. In nucleotides, the CDR3 is TGCGCCAGCAGCTTGATAGGGGACACGGTAGCTTTCTTT.

The CDR3 loop reads CASSWRTEAFF. CDR3 coding DNA: TGTGCCAGCAGCTGGCGGACTGAAGCTTTCTTT. The rearrangement links TRBV7-9 to TRBJ1-1; D is unclear. This CDR3 is built from 11 residues. Trimming left V 4 bases short and J 5 bases short, with 5 bases between. The germline CDR1 and CDR2 sequences are SEHNR and FQNEAQ (reference sequence).

This clone was recorded a few times. The chain employs TRBV5-1 and TRBJ2-7; D is perhaps TRBD1 (5 bases). The CDR3 is made up of 13 amino acids. The germline CDR1 and CDR2 sequences are SGHRS and YFSETQ. The ends were cut back, 4 bases at V and 1 base at J, with 9 bases in the middle. The CDR3 DNA is TGCGCCAGCAGCATGACAGAATCCTACGAGCAGTACTTC. Translation: CASSMTESYEQYF.

This sequence joins TRBV11-3 and TRBJ2-7, with 8 bases identical to TRBD2. This CDR3 spans 15 amino acids. V lost 5 bases and J lost 5; bases outside the gene matches: 11. Germline V gene lookup returns CDR1 SGHNT and CDR2 YENEEA. This CDR3 is CASSTKRETKHEQYF. The CDR3 DNA sequence: TGTGCCAGCAGCACCAAGCGGGAGACGAAGCACGAGCAGTACTTC.

The V and J genes are TRBV10-3 and TRBJ2-3; 8 bases map to TRBD1. The junction had 2 bases not matched to a gene; V was cut back by 7 bases and J by 2 bases. This CDR3 spans 13 amino acids. CDR1 is ENHRY and CDR2 is SYGVKD in the germline V gene. Written as DNA, the CDR3 is TGTGCCATCACAGGGGGCTACACAGATACGCAGTATTTT. Translating it yields CAITGGYTDTQYF.